Listed here are 15 T cell receptor beta chains from one sample, sequenced in a study of blood T cell repertoires in COVID-19. Only in-frame clones appear in the TCRdb table, and some are missing; sequencing was by immunoSEQ multiplex PCR. The sample contains about 140,000 clones, under 85% of which appear only once. The sequencing sample was made of PBMCs or T cells enriched from blood (not recorded which). These receptors came from a woman between 18 and 30 years old who had been exposed to COVID-19.

This clone was found once. The rearrangement links TRBV4-3 to TRBJ1-1; D is uncertain. Per germline, CDR1 LGHNA and CDR2 YSLEER. CDR3 size: 15 residues. Trimming took off 0 bases at V and 6 bases at J, with 14 bases between the two ends. As DNA, the CDR3 is TGCGCCAGCAGCCAAGAGACTCTAACAAGCTCTGAAGCTTTCTTT. It is translated as CASSQETLTSSEAFF.

J is TRBJ1-2 and V is TRBV29-1; D gene unclear. The V gene's germline CDR1 is SQVTM and CDR2 ANQGSEA. The V end was cut by 3 bases, the J end by 6 bases, with 8 bases between. This CDR3 contains 11 residues. The CDR3 reads CSVEAPNGYTF. The CDR3 DNA sequence: TGCAGCGTTGAGGCCCCGAATGGCTACACCTTC. Full variable domain (missing parts from reference TRBV29-1 and TRBJ1-2): SAVISQKPSRDICQRGTSLTIQCQVDSQVTMMFWYRQQPGQSLTLIATANQGSEATYESGFVIDKFPISRPNLTFSTLTVSNMSPEDSSIYLCSVEAPNGYTFGSGTRLTVV.

This clone was seen a handful of times. The V and J genes are TRBV18 and TRBJ1-2, with D unresolved. This CDR3 is built from 14 residues. With 1 base removed from V and 2 bases from J, the gap between germline ends came to 8 bases. Germline loops: CDR1 KGHSH, CDR2 LQKENI. The chain's CDR3 is CASSPLALNYGYTF. The CDR3 DNA reads TGTGCCAGCTCACCACTAGCGCTAAACTATGGCTACACCTTC.

A single count supports this clone. This rearrangement joins TRBV15 to TRBJ1-2; D perhaps matches TRBD1 (5 bases). V was cut by 5 bases and J by 2 bases, with 12 bases left in between. Looked up from germline, CDR1 is LNHNV and CDR2 is YYDKDF (reference sequence). The CDR3 totals 14 residues. The CDR3 loop reads CATSPQGINYGYTF. DNA for the CDR3: TGTGCCACCAGCCCCCAGGGTATAAACTATGGCTACACCTTC.

The chain carries TRBV3-1 (or the pseudogene TRBV3-2) and TRBJ2-1; 7 bases are a match to TRBD2. Trimming cost V 1 base and J 3 bases; bases outside gene matches: 3. Germline V gene sequence: CDR1 LGHDT, CDR2 YNNKEL (reference sequence). This CDR3 is built from 15 residues. CDR3 amino acids: CASSQGSGIYNEQFF. The CDR3, as DNA: TGTGCCAGCAGCCAAGGGAGCGGGATCTACAATGAGCAGTTCTTC.

The V gene is TRBV2, the J gene TRBJ2-6, with D possibly being TRBD1 (6 bases). Germline CDR1 SNHLY, CDR2 FYNNEI. V was cut by 4 bases and J by 0 bases, with 10 bases left in between. The length of the CDR3 is 16 residues. This CDR3 is CASSVGHISGANVLTF. The CDR3 DNA sequence: TGTGCCAGCAGTGTGGGACATATCTCTGGGGCCAACGTCCTGACTTTC.

The chain is built from TRBV18 and TRBJ2-7, with 8 bases lining up with TRBD2. V trimming: 2 bases; J trimming: 5 bases; junction bases outside the gene matches: 8. Germline CDR1 and CDR2: KGHSH and LQKENI. The CDR3 extends over 15 amino acids. The CDR3 region is CASSPGTTGGDEQYF. CDR3 coding DNA: TGTGCCAGCTCACCAGGCACAACGGGAGGGGACGAGCAGTACTTC. The full variable domain, in which reference TRBV18 and TRBJ2-7 provide the parts outside the CDR3, is NAGVMQNPRHLVRRRGQEARLRCSPMKGHSHVYWYRQLPEEGLKFMVYLQKENIIDESGMPKERFSAEFPKEGPSILRIQQVVRGDSAAYFCASSPGTTGGDEQYFGPGTRLTVT.

The rearrangement links TRBV15 to TRBJ2-7, with TRBD1 identical over 9 bases. The CDR3 length is 15 residues. Germline CDR1 LNHNV, CDR2 YYDKDF (reference sequence). V lost 0 bases, J lost 4 bases, and 4 bases stayed unmatched. The CDR3 here is CATSRDGTGNYEQYF. The CDR3 DNA follows: TGTGCCACCAGCAGAGATGGGACAGGGAATTACGAGCAGTACTTC.

The chain recombines TRBV16 with TRBJ1-6; TRBD1 is a possible D gene (5 bases). This CDR3 spans 15 amino acids. Trimming stripped 3 bases from V and 7 bases from J, with 13 bases between. CDR1 is KGHSY, CDR2 FQNENV, per germline. The CDR3 loop is CASSHFTQGNSPLHF. The CDR3 DNA reads as TGTGCCAGCAGCCATTTTACGCAGGGAAATTCACCCCTCCACTTT. The full variable domain, completed using reference TRBV16 and TRBJ1-6, is GEEVAQTPKHLVRGEGQKAKLYCAPIKGHSYVFWYQQVLKNEFKFLISFQNENVFDETGMPKERFSAKCLPNSPCSLEIQATKLEDSAVYFCASSHFTQGNSPLHFGNGTRLTVT.

The chain recombines TRBV25-1 with TRBJ2-1; TRBD2 matches 9 bases. Germline V gene sequence: CDR1 MGHDK, CDR2 SYGVNS. CDR3 length equals 14 residues. V shed 3 bases and J 10 bases; nucleotides not matched to a gene: 7. The CDR3 sequence: CASSDAGGPGEQFF. The CDR3 DNA reads TGTGCCAGCAGTGATGCGGGAGGGCCTGGAGAGCAGTTCTTC. Full variable domain (rest looked up from reference TRBV25-1 and TRBJ2-1): EADIYQTPRYLVIGTGKKITLECSQTMGHDKMYWYQQDPGMELHLIHYSYGVNSTEKGDLSSESTVSRIRTEHFPLTLESARPSHTSQYLCASSDAGGPGEQFFGPGTRLTVL.

CDR3 bases: TGTGCCAGCAGCTTAGTCGGGACTAGGTGGGGCACCGGGGAGCTGTTTTTT. Residues: CASSLVGTRWGTGELFF. The gene calls are TRBV7-8 and TRBJ2-2; 8 nucleotides align to TRBD2. V gave up 1 base and J gave up 4 bases; unmatched junction bases: 8. Germline V CDR1 and CDR2: SGHVS, FQNEAQ. CDR3 length equals 17 residues.

In DNA form, the CDR3 reads TGTGCCAGCAGACCGACAGGGGGCACAGGGGAGCTGTTTTTT. Protein product: CASRPTGGTGELFF. The rearrangement links TRBV6-6 to TRBJ2-2, with TRBD1 matching 10 bases. The CDR3 runs 14 residues. V was clipped by 6 bases and J by 8 bases; unmatched bases: 6. Germline V gene data show CDR1 as MNHNY and CDR2 as SVGAGI (reference sequence).

This clone was found once. This rearrangement joins TRBV7-2 to TRBJ2-7; 7 nucleotides align to TRBD1. In germline, CDR1 is SGHTA, CDR2 FQGNSA. Germline trimming cut 4 bases from V and 4 bases from J; bases unmatched to any gene: 7. There are 14 residues in the CDR3. CDR3 amino acids: CASSSDRVKYEQYF. The CDR3 DNA reads as TGTGCCAGCAGCTCCGACAGGGTTAAGTACGAGCAGTACTTC.

The genes are TRBV7-9 and TRBJ2-1; 8 positions match TRBD1. The V segment lost 5 bases and the J segment 9 bases; nucleotides outside the gene matches: 9. This CDR3 spans 14 amino acids. Germline V gene data show CDR1 as SEHNR and CDR2 as FQNEAQ (reference sequence). The CDR3 region is CASSDRQGRAEQFF. In DNA, the CDR3 is TGTGCCAGCAGCGACCGACAGGGGAGAGCTGAGCAGTTCTTC.

The chain combines TRBV19 with TRBJ1-5; D is undetermined. CDR1 and CDR2 from the germline V gene are LNHDA and SQIVND (reference sequence). V lost 7 bases to trimming and J lost 6 bases, with 10 bases between them. This CDR3 region has 12 residues. In nucleotides, the CDR3 is TGTGCCAGTAAATATGCGAGTCAGCCCCAGCATTTT. Translated: CASKYASQPQHF.